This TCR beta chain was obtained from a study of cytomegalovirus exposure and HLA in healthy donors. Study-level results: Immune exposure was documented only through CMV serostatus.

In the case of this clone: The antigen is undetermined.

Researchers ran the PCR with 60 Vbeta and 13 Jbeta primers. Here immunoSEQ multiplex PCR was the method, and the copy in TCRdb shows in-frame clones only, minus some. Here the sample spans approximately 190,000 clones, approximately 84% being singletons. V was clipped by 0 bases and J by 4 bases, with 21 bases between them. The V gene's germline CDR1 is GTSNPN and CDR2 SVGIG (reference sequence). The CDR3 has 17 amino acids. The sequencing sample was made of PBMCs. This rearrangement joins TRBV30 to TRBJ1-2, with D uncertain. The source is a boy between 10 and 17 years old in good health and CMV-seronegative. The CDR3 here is CAWSVLGLQAGSYGYTF. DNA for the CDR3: TGTGCCTGGAGTGTACTTGGACTCCAAGCGGGAAGCTATGGCTACACCTTC. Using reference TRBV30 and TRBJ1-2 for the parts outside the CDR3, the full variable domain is SQTIHQWPATLVQPVGSPLSLECTVEGTSNPNLYWYRQAAGRGLQLLFYSVGIGQISSEVPQNLSASRPQDRQFILSSKKLLLSDSGFYLCAWSVLGLQAGSYGYTFGSGTRLTVV.